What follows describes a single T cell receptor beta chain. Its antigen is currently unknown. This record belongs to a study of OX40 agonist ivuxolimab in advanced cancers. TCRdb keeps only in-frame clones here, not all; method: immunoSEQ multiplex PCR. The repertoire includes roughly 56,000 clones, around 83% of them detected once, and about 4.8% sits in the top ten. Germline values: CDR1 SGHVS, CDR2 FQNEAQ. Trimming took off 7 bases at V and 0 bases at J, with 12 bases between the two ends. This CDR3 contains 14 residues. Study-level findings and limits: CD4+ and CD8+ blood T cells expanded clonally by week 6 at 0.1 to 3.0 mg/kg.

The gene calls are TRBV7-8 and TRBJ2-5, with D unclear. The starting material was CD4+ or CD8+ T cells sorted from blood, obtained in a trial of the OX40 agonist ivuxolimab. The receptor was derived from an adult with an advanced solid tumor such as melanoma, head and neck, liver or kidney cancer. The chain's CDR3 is CASTTSQHQETQYF. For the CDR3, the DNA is TGTGCCAGCACCACCAGTCAGCACCAAGAGACCCAGTACTTC.